This T cell receptor beta chain was recovered during a study of blood T cells in healthy people across ages. A sample-barcoded 5' primer and a J-beta primer mix were used in a second PCR of roughly 6 to 12 cycles. TCRdb re-called the 5' RACE reads with MiXCR, one entry per CDR3 protein. This table holds hundreds of thousands of distinct CDR3 sequences, approximately 49% found once. The origin of this receptor is a woman in her sixties or seventies in good health. Sequencing input: blood.

In DNA form, the CDR3 reads TGTGCCAGCAGCGTCAAGGACAGGGGGCGGACTGGGGCCAACGTCCTGACTTTC. It encodes CASSVKDRGRTGANVLTF. The chain recombines TRBV9 with TRBJ2-6, with TRBD1 matching 11 bases. The germline V gene has CDR1 SGDLS and CDR2 YYNGEE. The CDR3 runs 18 residues. After removal of 2 bases from V and 2 bases from J, the junction contained 6 bases not matched to a gene. The complete variable domain, with remaining parts taken from reference TRBV9 and TRBJ2-6, reads DSGVTQTPKHLITATGQRVTLRCSPRSGDLSVYWYQQSLDQGLQFLIQYYNGEERAKGNILERFSAQQFPDLHSELNLSSLELGDSALYFCASSVKDRGRTGANVLTFGAGSRLTVL.